One sample yielded the 22 T cell receptor beta chains listed below, sequenced in a study of T-cell reconstitution after alpha-beta-depleted transplantation in children. Preparation of the TCRbeta library involved a method that used unique molecular identifiers. TCRdb independently ran MiXCR on the PCR reads; one entry per CDR3 protein. Here the sample spans 330,000 or so distinct CDR3 sequences, about a tenth being singletons. The input for sequencing was PBMCs from the stem cell graft donor, taken from the stem cell graft. These receptors all stem from a human donor who donated a stem cell graft to a child with acute lymphoblastic leukemia.

This clonotype was picked up a small number of times. V gene TRBV7-4 combines with J gene TRBJ2-6, with D possibly being TRBD2 (7 bases). Trimming removed 5 bases from V and 1 base from J, with 18 bases in between. Germline V gene lookup returns CDR1 SGHVT and CDR2 SQSDAQ. The CDR3 contains 18 residues. The CDR3 nucleotides are TGTGCCAGCAGCCTCTTCGAGGGGGGGTCTTCTGGGGCCAACGTCCTGACTTTC. Amino acids: CASSLFEGGSSGANVLTF. The whole variable domain, remainder taken from reference TRBV7-4 and TRBJ2-6, is GAGVSQSPRYKVAKRGRDVALRCDSISGHVTLYWYRQTLGQGSEVLTYSQSDAQRDKSGRPSGRFSAERPERSVSTLKIQRTEQGDSAVYLCASSLFEGGSSGANVLTFGAGSRLTVL.

The rearrangement joins TRBV27 to TRBJ2-1, with 7 bases fitting TRBD1. Per germline, CDR1 MNHEY and CDR2 SMNVEV (reference sequence). Trimming at V came to 3 bases and at J to 5 bases, leaving 16 bases not matched to a gene. The CDR3 is 18 amino acids. In DNA form, the CDR3 reads TGTGCCAGCAGTTTTATACCCTTAGACAGGGAAGGTAACAATGAGCAGTTCTTC. Translation gives CASSFIPLDREGNNEQFF.

This clonotype showed up just a few times. The chain carries TRBV12-3 or TRBV12-4 and TRBJ2-7; D may be TRBD2 (6 bases). The CDR3 runs to 12 residues. Trimming removed 8 bases from V and 1 base from J, with 9 bases in between. CDR3 DNA: TGTGCCAGCCGGAGGGGATCCTACGAGCAGTACTTC. This gives the protein CASRRGSYEQYF.

This rearrangement joins TRBV10-3 to TRBJ2-1; D not certain. CDR1 is ENHRY, CDR2 SYGVKD, per germline. This CDR3 comprises 13 residues. The V end was cut by 6 bases, the J end by 7 bases, with 13 bases between. CDR3 bases: TGTGCCATCAGGGCGTTACAGACAAATGAGCAGTTCTTC. Amino acids: CAIRALQTNEQFF.

The rearrangement joins TRBV12-3 or TRBV12-4 to TRBJ2-5; D remains unclear. Trimming cost V 7 bases and J 1 base, with 10 bases left between them. There are 13 residues in the CDR3. The CDR3 DNA sequence: TGTGCCAGCACCCCAGGCGGCCAAGAGACCCAGTACTTC. Its protein product is CASTPGGQETQYF.

This clonotype was observed a handful of times. The chain is built from TRBV6-1 and TRBJ2-6; no firm D call. Looked up from germline, CDR1 is MNHNS and CDR2 is SASEGT. There are 15 residues in the CDR3. V lost 3 bases and J 2 bases, leaving 8 bases between the germline ends. In nucleotides, the CDR3 is TGTGCCAGCAGTGATGGTAGTACTGGGGCCAACGTCCTGACTTTC. Translation gives CASSDGSTGANVLTF.

For the CDR3, the DNA is TGCGCCAGCAGCATGGGAGGCCCGGGACAGCCCAAGTATTTT. Amino acids: CASSMGGPGQPKYF. The chain employs TRBV5-1 and TRBJ2-3; tentatively, D is TRBD1 (7 bases). The germline V and J ends were trimmed by 4 bases and 13 bases, with 22 bases remaining between them. Per the germline V gene, CDR1 is SGHRS and CDR2 is YFSETQ. The CDR3 has 14 amino acids.

The chain has TRBV20-1 and TRBJ2-3; 10 bases agree with TRBD2. The CDR3 has 17 residues. J gave up 0 bases and V 3 bases, and 9 bases lay outside the gene matches. Germline V gene sequence: CDR1 DFQATT, CDR2 SNEGSKA (reference sequence). Here the CDR3 DNA reads TGCAGTGCTAGGGCTAGCGGGAGCCCCCTTAGCACAGATACGCAGTATTTT. Amino acids: CSARASGSPLSTDTQYF.

This clonotype was seen ten or more times. The chain carries TRBV9 and TRBJ2-1; 7 nucleotides agree with TRBD2. Trimming removed 1 base from V and 9 bases from J; junction bases left unmatched: 4. Germline assignment: CDR1 SGDLS and CDR2 YYNGEE. The length of the CDR3 is 13 residues. CDR3 DNA: TGTGCCAGCAGCGTAACAGCGGGGAGTGAGCAGTTCTTC. This translates into CASSVTAGSEQFF.

The V call is TRBV6-1, the J call TRBJ1-1; D gene uncertain. Looked up from germline, CDR1 is MNHNS and CDR2 is SASEGT. V was cut by 7 bases and J by 8 bases, with 17 bases left in between. CDR3 size: 13 residues. The CDR3 loop reads CASTGPGRREAFF. CDR3 DNA: TGTGCCAGCACCGGTCCGGGGAGACGAGAAGCTTTCTTT.

This clonotype has more than one count but fewer than ten. The rearrangement joins TRBV16 to TRBJ2-1, with unresolved D. CDR3 size: 14 residues. V lost 3 bases and J 3 bases, leaving 9 bases between the germline ends. Germline-derived CDR1 and CDR2 are KGHSY and FQNENV. The CDR3 bases are TGTGCCAGCAGCCAGGGAACGTACTACAATGAGCAGTTCTTC. Translating it yields CASSQGTYYNEQFF. Full variable domain (remainder filled in from reference TRBV16 and TRBJ2-1): GEEVAQTPKHLVRGEGQKAKLYCAPIKGHSYVFWYQQVLKNEFKFLISFQNENVFDETGMPKERFSAKCLPNSPCSLEIQATKLEDSAVYFCASSQGTYYNEQFFGPGTRLTVL.

Of note for this clonotype: A single base separates this from a much larger clone, so it may be a read error. The CDR3 DNA is TGCAGTGCTAGAGATAGGTGGCGGACAGGGGGTTCCTACGAGCAGTACTTC. It translates to CSARDRWRTGGSYEQYF. The V and J genes are TRBV20-1 and TRBJ2-7, with 10 bases identical to TRBD1. V lost 0 bases and J lost 1; bases outside the gene matches: 9. Germline lookup yields CDR1 DFQATT and CDR2 SNEGSKA (reference sequence). The CDR3 covers 17 residues.

This chain connects TRBV29-1 to TRBJ2-7; D remains unclear. CDR3 length: 12 amino acids. From germline, CDR1 is SQVTM and CDR2 ANQGSEA. V was trimmed by 0 bases and J by 3 bases, leaving 6 bases between them. Here the CDR3 reads CSVEEEDYEQYF. The CDR3 coding sequence is TGCAGCGTTGAAGAAGAGGACTACGAGCAGTACTTC.

In this sample, this clonotype turned up many times. The chain links TRBV5-1 to TRBJ2-7; D ambiguous. Trimming took 2 bases from V and 4 from J, leaving 16 bases between them. The germline CDR1 and CDR2 sequences are SGHRS and YFSETQ. The CDR3 consists of 15 residues. The DNA of the CDR3 is TGCGCCAGCAGCTTCTGGATCCCCGGCCGTTACGAGCAGTACTTC. Protein product: CASSFWIPGRYEQYF.

There are a few counts of this clonotype. The V call is TRBV5-1, the J call TRBJ2-3; D uncertain. The CDR3 sequence is 16 residues long. The ends were cut back, 0 bases at V and 3 bases at J, with 14 bases in the middle. CDR1 is SGHRS and CDR2 is YFSETQ in the germline V gene. CDR3 protein: CASSLELGPLTDTQYF. For the CDR3, the DNA is TGCGCCAGCAGCTTGGAACTGGGCCCTCTGACAGATACGCAGTATTTT.

The CDR3 sequence is CASSPWDRASGRVNEQFF. CDR3 DNA: TGTGCCAGCAGCCCATGGGACAGGGCTAGCGGGAGGGTGAATGAGCAGTTCTTC. The gene calls are TRBV14 and TRBJ2-1, with TRBD2 matching over 12 bases. Germline CDR1 and CDR2: SGHDN and FVKESK. V dropped 4 bases and J dropped 7; count of bases not matched to a gene: 14. The CDR3 consists of 18 residues.

V is TRBV7-2 and J is TRBJ2-7; D perhaps matches TRBD2 (5 bases). The germline V gene has CDR1 SGHTA and CDR2 FQGNSA. The CDR3 consists of 14 residues. The V and J ends lost 6 bases and 0 bases respectively, with 12 bases between them. CDR3 bases: TGTGCCAGCAGGGCGGCGGGCCGCTCCTACGAGCAGTACTTC. It specifies CASRAAGRSYEQYF.

This clonotype was picked up a small number of times. J is TRBJ2-1 and V is TRBV4-3, with 7 bases lining up with TRBD2. Trimming removed 0 bases from V and 2 bases from J; junction bases left unmatched: 4. Germline V gene lookup returns CDR1 LGHNA and CDR2 YSLEER. This CDR3 is built from 16 residues. The CDR3 reads CASSQERTRAYNEQFF. As DNA, the CDR3 is TGCGCCAGCAGCCAAGAAAGGACTAGGGCCTACAATGAGCAGTTCTTC.

The chain employs TRBV12-3 or TRBV12-4 and TRBJ1-4; weak D call: TRBD1 (6 bases). V was trimmed by 3 bases and J by 8 bases, leaving 19 bases between them. The CDR3 contains 16 residues. CDR3 bases: TGTGCCAGCAGTTTTGGGGGCGGGGTCGGTGAGGAAAAACTGTTTTTT. It translates to CASSFGGGVGEEKLFF.

The V call is TRBV15, the J call TRBJ2-7, with 9 nucleotides matching TRBD2. CDR3 size: 18 residues. Germline V gives CDR1 LNHNV, CDR2 YYDKDF (reference sequence). The V segment lost 0 bases and the J segment 7 bases; nucleotides outside the gene matches: 16. CDR3: CATSREPTSGAISWEQYF. CDR3 bases: TGTGCCACCAGCAGAGAACCGACTAGCGGAGCCATCTCATGGGAGCAGTACTTC. Looking up the rest from reference TRBV15 and TRBJ2-7 gives the full variable domain: DAMVIQNPRYQVTQFGKPVTLSCSQTLNHNVMYWYQQKSSQAPKLLFHYYDKDFNNEADTPDNFQSRRPNTSFCFLDIRSPGLGDTAMYLCATSREPTSGAISWEQYFGPGTRLTVT.

This clonotype was recorded at least ten times. This rearrangement joins TRBV20-1 to TRBJ1-2; D is ambiguous. Germline V gene lookup returns CDR1 DFQATT and CDR2 SNEGSKA (reference sequence). Trimming left V 6 bases short and J 5 bases short, with 13 bases between. CDR3 length: 12 residues. The CDR3 sequence: CSAGSTTYGYTF. The CDR3 coding sequence is TGCAGTGCGGGGAGCACGACTTATGGCTACACCTTC.

This clonotype was seen more than once but under ten times. V and J are TRBV20-1 and TRBJ2-4, with 10 nucleotides matching TRBD1. CDR3 length: 12 amino acids. V gave up 6 bases and J gave up 6 bases; unmatched junction bases: 2. The germline CDR1 and CDR2 sequences are DFQATT and SNEGSKA (reference sequence). The DNA of the CDR3 is TGCAGTGCCGGGACAGGGGTAAACATTCAGTACTTC. Its protein is CSAGTGVNIQYF.